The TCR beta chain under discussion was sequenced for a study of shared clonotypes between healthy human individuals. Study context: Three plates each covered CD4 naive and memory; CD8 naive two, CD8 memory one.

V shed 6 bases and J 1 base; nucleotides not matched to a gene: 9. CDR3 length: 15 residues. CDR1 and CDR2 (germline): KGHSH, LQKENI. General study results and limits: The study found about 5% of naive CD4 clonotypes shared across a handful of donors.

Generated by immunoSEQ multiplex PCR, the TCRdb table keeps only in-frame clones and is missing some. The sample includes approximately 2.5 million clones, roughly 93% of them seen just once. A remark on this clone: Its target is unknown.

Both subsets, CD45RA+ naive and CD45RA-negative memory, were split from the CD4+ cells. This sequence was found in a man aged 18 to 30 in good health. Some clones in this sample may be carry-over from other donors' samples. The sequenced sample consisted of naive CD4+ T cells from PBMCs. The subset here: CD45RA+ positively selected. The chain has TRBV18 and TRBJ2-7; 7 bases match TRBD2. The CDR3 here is CASSPKLAASYEQYF. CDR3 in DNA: TGTGCCAGCTCCCCTAAGCTAGCGGCTTCCTACGAGCAGTACTTC.